This T cell receptor beta chain was captured by sequencing in a study of blood T cell repertoires in COVID-19. Seattle patients were enrolled while actively infected and followed longitudinally. The protocol was immunoSEQ multiplex PCR, while the TCRdb copy is restricted to in-frame clones and leaves out a portion. Of 250,000 to 300,000 clones in the sample, 75% to 90% are singletons; the top ten hold roughly 13%. Details on this clone: Its ends do not fully match the called genes, so a read error is possible.

The sequence was obtained from a woman in her 70s with COVID-19, enrolled during active disease. The material sequenced was peripheral blood.

CDR3 protein: CSGEGLMRGGTDTQYF. The CDR3 region has the DNA TGCAGCGGTGAAGGTCTTATGCGGGGGGGCACAGATACGCAGTATTTT. The V and J genes are TRBV29-1 and TRBJ2-3; 8 nucleotides agree with TRBD2. The CDR3 sequence is 16 residues long. CDR1 SQVTM and CDR2 ANQGSEA come from the germline V gene.